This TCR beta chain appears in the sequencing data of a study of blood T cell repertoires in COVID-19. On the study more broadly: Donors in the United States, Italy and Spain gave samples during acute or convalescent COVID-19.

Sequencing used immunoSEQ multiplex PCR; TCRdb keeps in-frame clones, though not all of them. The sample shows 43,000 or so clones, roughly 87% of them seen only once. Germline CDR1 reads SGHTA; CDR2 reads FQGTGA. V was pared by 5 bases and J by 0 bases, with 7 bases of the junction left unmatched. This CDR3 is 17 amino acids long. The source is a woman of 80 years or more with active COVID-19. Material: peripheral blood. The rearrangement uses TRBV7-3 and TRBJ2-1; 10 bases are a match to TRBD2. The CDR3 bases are TGTGCCAGCAGCCCGGGAGCGGGGGGGAGCTCCTACAATGAGCAGTTCTTC. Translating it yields CASSPGAGGSSYNEQFF.